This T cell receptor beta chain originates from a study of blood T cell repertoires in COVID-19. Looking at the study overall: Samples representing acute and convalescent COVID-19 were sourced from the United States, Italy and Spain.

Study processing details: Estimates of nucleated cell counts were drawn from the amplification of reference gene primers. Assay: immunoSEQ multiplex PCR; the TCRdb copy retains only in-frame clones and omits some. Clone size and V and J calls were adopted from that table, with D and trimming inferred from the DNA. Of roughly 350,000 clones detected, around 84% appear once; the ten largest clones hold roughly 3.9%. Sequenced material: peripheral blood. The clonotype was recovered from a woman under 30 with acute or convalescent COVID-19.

CDR3 nucleotide sequence: TGCAGCGTTGGGGCGGGCGCGGGATATGGCTACACCTTC. The encoded protein is CSVGAGAGYGYTF. V usage is TRBV29-1 and J usage is TRBJ1-2, with D unclear. The V and J ends lost 4 bases and 5 bases respectively, with 14 bases between them. The CDR3 is made up of 13 amino acids. Per the germline V gene, CDR1 is SQVTM and CDR2 is ANQGSEA.